Following are 10 T cell receptor beta chains from one sample sequenced in a study of PD-1 blockade in classical Hodgkin lymphoma (dated by TCRdb to 2020 to 2021). Interpreted using the paper, the time point label stands for: cycle 4 day 1 (C4D1), after more than five weeks of nivolumab. Every trial patient had relapsed after autologous stem cell transplantation, and cohorts A, B and C differed in prior brentuximab vedotin exposure. The method behind the library was the immunoSEQ multiplex PCR assay. TCRdb took this table from immuneACCESS and kept in-frame rearrangements with V and J called. Such tables lack part of the clones; where checked against another copy, unresolved V genes explain under half of the gap, and the rest is unexplained. The sample yields roughly 100,000 clones; about 92% were counted once. Around 17% of the sample rests with the top ten. The material was peripheral blood mononuclear cells (PBMCs), obtained before the fourth cycle of nivolumab. The receptor source for this set is a human donor with classical Hodgkin lymphoma.

The table lists this clone with a count of one. The chain links TRBV14 to TRBJ2-1, with 7 bases aligning to TRBD2. Germline CDR1 is SGHDN and CDR2 is FVKESK. V dropped 0 bases and J dropped 7; count of bases not matched to a gene: 15. The CDR3 sequence is 18 residues long. CDR3 DNA: TGTGCCAGCAGCCAAGAATGGGCGACTAGCCCGTGGGTGAATGAGCAGTTCTTC. Translating gives CASSQEWATSPWVNEQFF.

On this clone: At the DNA level, this CDR3 is encoded by other sequences in the same sample as well. The chain uses TRBV29-1 and TRBJ2-7; D tentatively fits TRBD1 or TRBD2 (5 bases each). CDR3 length equals 15 residues. Germline V gene sequence: CDR1 SQVTM, CDR2 ANQGSEA. V was trimmed by 0 bases and J by 3 bases, leaving 15 bases between them. The CDR3 is CSVEDMRGGIYEQYF. The DNA for the CDR3 is TGCAGCGTTGAAGATATGAGGGGTGGGATCTACGAGCAGTACTTC.

The chain has TRBV27 and TRBJ2-1; no firm D call. The CDR3 extends over 15 amino acids. Germline CDR1 is MNHEY and CDR2 is SMNVEV (reference sequence). Trimming shortened V by 6 bases and J by 0 bases, and 12 bases separated the two germline ends. The CDR3 here is CASSFGGSSYNEQFF. Written as DNA, the CDR3 is TGTGCCAGCAGCTTTGGCGGTAGCTCCTACAATGAGCAGTTCTTC.

The V gene is TRBV19, the J gene TRBJ2-5; D remains ambiguous. The germline V and J ends were trimmed by 3 bases and 2 bases, with 10 bases remaining between them. Germline CDR1 LNHDA, CDR2 SQIVND (reference sequence). This CDR3 contains 14 residues. The CDR3 DNA sequence: TGTGCCAGTAGTATGGTCCCTAGTCAAGAGACCCAGTACTTC. This translates into CASSMVPSQETQYF.

On this clone itself: Compared with germline, one end of the junction differs, possibly owing to a read error. The V and J genes are TRBV7-7 and TRBJ2-5, with 9 bases that match TRBD2. The CDR3 totals 15 residues. CDR1 SSHAT and CDR2 FNYEAQ come from the germline V gene (reference sequence). The CDR3 protein is CASSPQAGGRETQYF. The CDR3 coding sequence is TGTGCTAGCAGCCCCCAAGCGGGAGGTCGTGAGACCCAGTACTTC.

The V and J genes are TRBV27 and TRBJ2-3; D is perhaps TRBD1 (5 bases). The V end lost 6 bases, the J end lost 5 bases, and 24 bases lay between the germline ends. Germline assignment: CDR1 MNHEY and CDR2 SMNVEV (reference sequence). This CDR3 has 17 amino acids. CDR3 nucleotides: TGTGCCAGCAGAAAACAGACACAAAGGCAGGGTCAAGATACGCAGTATTTT. It translates to CASRKQTQRQGQDTQYF.

The genes are TRBV19 and TRBJ2-3; D may be TRBD2 (5 bases). This CDR3 has 16 amino acids. Trimming took 5 bases from V and 1 from J, leaving 16 bases between them. CDR1 LNHDA and CDR2 SQIVND come from the germline V gene (reference sequence). DNA of the CDR3: TGTGCCAGTAGTCCGAGGGCCATTGGGGGCACAGATACGCAGTATTTT. This codes for CASSPRAIGGTDTQYF.

Regarding this clone: A junction end diverges from the germline sequence, so it may reflect a read error. The rearrangement joins TRBV7-7 to TRBJ2-5; 8 bases align to TRBD2. The CDR3 covers 15 residues. CDR1 is SSHAT and CDR2 is FNYEAQ in the germline V gene (reference sequence). The CDR3 loop is CASSLNTGGWETQYF. CDR3 in DNA: TGTGCTAGCAGCTTAAACACGGGAGGGTGGGAGACCCAGTACTTC.

This chain links TRBV10-2 with TRBJ2-1, with 7 bases matching TRBD2. Per the germline V gene, CDR1 is WSHSY and CDR2 is SAAADI. The CDR3 consists of 10 residues. With 6 bases clipped from V and 13 bases from J, the junction kept 3 bases outside the gene matches. CDR3 sequence: CASSSGTQFF. The CDR3 nucleotides are TGCGCCAGCAGCAGCGGGACCCAGTTCTTC.

Remarks on this clone: At one boundary the junction diverges from the germline segment, which might be a read error. The chain carries TRBV6-5 and TRBJ2-7, with 9 bases that match TRBD1. CDR1 and CDR2 from the germline V gene are MNHEY and SVGAGI. CDR3 length: 13 amino acids. The CDR3 region is CASTYGQGYEQYF. The CDR3 nucleotides are TGTGCCAGCACTTACGGACAGGGGTACGAGCAGTACTTC.